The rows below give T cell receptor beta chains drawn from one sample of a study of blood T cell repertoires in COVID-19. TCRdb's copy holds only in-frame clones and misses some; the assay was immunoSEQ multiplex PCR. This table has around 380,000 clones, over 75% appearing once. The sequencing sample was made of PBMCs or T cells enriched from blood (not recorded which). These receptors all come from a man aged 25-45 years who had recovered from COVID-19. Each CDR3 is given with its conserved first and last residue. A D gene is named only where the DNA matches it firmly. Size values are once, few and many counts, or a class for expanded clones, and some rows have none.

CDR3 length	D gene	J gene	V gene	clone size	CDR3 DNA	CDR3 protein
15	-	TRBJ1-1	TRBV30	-	TGTGCCTGGAGTTTATCTACAGGGCGAGGATTTGAAGCTTTCTTT	CAWSLSTGRGFEAFF
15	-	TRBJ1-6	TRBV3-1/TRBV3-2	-	TGTGCCAGCAGCCAAGCAACAGGGAAAAATTCACCCCTCCACTTT	CASSQATGKNSPLHF
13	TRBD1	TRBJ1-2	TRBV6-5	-	TGTGCCAGCGGGACAGGGGGCGTCTATGGCTACACCTTC	CASGTGGVYGYTF
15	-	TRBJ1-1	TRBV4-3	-	TGCGCCAGCAGCCAAGATTGGCAGGGCTCCTCCGAAGCTTTCTTT	CASSQDWQGSSEAFF
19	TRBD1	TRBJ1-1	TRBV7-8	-	TGTGCCAGCAGCTTAGGTCGAGGGGGACAGGGAAGTCTGAACACTGAAGCTTTCTTT	CASSLGRGGQGSLNTEAFF
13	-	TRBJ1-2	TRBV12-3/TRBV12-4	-	TGTGCCAGCAGTTTAGGGGCAGGGCATGGCTACACCTTC	CASSLGAGHGYTF
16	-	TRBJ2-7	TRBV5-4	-	TGTGCCAGCAGCCCCACTGGGAGGGGGGGCCGTAGCGAGCAGTACTTC	CASSPTGRGGRSEQYF
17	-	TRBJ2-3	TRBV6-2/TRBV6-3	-	TGTGCCAGCAGCCATTTTTTTGGGGGCAGGGACACAGATACGCAGTATTTT	CASSHFFGGRDTDTQYF
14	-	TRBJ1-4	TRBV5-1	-	TGCGCCAGCAGCCCTCGTGGACTTGGTGAAAAACTGTTTTTT	CASSPRGLGEKLFF
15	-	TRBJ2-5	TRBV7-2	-	TGTGCCAGCAGCCCTTTTCGGCCCCCCAGGGAGACCCAGTACTTC	CASSPFRPPRETQYF
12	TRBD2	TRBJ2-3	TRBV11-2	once	TGTGCCAGCAGACAACTAGCGGATACGCAGTATTTT	CASRQLADTQYF
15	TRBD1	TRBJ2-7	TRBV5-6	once	TGTGCCAGCAGCTTCTTACAGGGGCAAAGCTACGAGCAGTACTTC	CASSFLQGQSYEQYF
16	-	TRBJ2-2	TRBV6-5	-	TGTGCCAGCAGTTACAGAGCGGTCGGGGACACCGGGGAGCTGTTTTTT	CASSYRAVGDTGELFF
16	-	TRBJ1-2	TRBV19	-	TGTGCCAGTAGTATTCTAGGGGCACCCACTAACTATGGCTACACCTTC	CASSILGAPTNYGYTF
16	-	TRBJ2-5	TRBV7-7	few	TGTGCTAGCAGCTTAGGGAGACTAGTCTCGCAAGAGACCCAGTACTTC	CASSLGRLVSQETQYF
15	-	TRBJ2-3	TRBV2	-	TGTGCCAGCAGCCCTGGGCCAGGGGCCACAGATACGCAGTATTTT	CASSPGPGATDTQYF
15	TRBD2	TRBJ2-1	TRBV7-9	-	TGTGCCAGCAGTCCGGGGACTAGCGGGGGCCAAGGGCAGTTCTTC	CASSPGTSGGQGQFF
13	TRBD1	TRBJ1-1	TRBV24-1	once	TGTGCCACCCGCGGGACAGCGAACACTGAAGCTTTCTTT	CATRGTANTEAFF
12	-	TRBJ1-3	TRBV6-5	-	TGTGCCGGAGGGGAATCAGCGTTCCCCACTTATTTT	CAGGESAFPTYF
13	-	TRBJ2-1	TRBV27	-	TGTGCCAGCAGTCCCACCAGGGTAGGCGAGCAGTTCTTC	CASSPTRVGEQFF
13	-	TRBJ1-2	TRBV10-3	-	TGTGCCATCAATCCTTGGACGGGGGATGGCTACACCTTC	CAINPWTGDGYTF
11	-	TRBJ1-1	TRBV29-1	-	TGCAGCGTAACAGAGAACACTGAAGCTTTCTTT	CSVTENTEAFF
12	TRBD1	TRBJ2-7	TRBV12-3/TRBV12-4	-	TGTGCCAGCAGTTTAGAAGGACAGGTCTTCATGTTC	CASSLEGQVFMF
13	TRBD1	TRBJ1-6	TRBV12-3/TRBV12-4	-	TGTGCCAGCAGCAGGGACAGGGACTCACCCCTCCACTTT	CASSRDRDSPLHF
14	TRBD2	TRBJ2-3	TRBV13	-	TGTGCCAGCAGCTCGGGGGGGCGAACAGATACGCAGTATTTT	CASSSGGRTDTQYF
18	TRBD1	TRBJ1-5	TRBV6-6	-	TGTGCCAGCAGTCGGGGTGGGGGATCAGGGGGTAGCAATCAGCCCCAGCATTTT	CASSRGGGSGGSNQPQHF
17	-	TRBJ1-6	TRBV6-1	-	TGTGCCAGCAGTGAAAAGGGGTTGGGAAGGAATAATTCACCCCTCCACTTT	CASSEKGLGRNNSPLHF
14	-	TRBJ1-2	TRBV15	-	TGTGCCACCAGCAGAGATCGGCAGGGGTATGGCTACACCTTC	CATSRDRQGYGYTF
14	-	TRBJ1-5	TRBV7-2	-	TGTGCCAGCAGCTTAGCGTGGGCTAATCAGCCCCAGCATTTT	CASSLAWANQPQHF
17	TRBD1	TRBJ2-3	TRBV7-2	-	TGTGCCAGCAGCTTAGTTGGCCAGGGGGCAATTACAGATACGCAGTATTTT	CASSLVGQGAITDTQYF
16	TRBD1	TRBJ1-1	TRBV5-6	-	TGTGCCAGCACGTTTTGGGGAAATGACAGGGGGACTGAAGCTTTCTTT	CASTFWGNDRGTEAFF
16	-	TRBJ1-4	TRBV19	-	TGTGCCAGTAGTATAGGCGGGGTCACAACTAATGAAAAACTGTTTTTT	CASSIGGVTTNEKLFF
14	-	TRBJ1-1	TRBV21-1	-	TGTGCCAGAACAGGGGGCAGGGGGGACACTGAAGCTTTCTTT	CARTGGRGDTEAFF
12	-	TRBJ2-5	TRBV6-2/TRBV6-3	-	TGTGCCAGCAGCTCGAGTTGGGAGACCCAGTACTTC	CASSSSWETQYF
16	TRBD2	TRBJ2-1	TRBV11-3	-	TGTGCCAGCAGCTTAGCCCTAGCGGGGCCCTACAATGAGCAGTTCTTC	CASSLALAGPYNEQFF
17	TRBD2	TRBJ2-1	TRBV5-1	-	TGCGCCAGCAGCTTGGATCGGGGGGTGAGCTCCTACAATGAGCAGTTCTTC	CASSLDRGVSSYNEQFF
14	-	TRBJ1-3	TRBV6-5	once	TGTGCCAGCAGTACCCAGGGGTCTGGAAACACCATATATTTT	CASSTQGSGNTIYF
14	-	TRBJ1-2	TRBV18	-	TGTGCCAGCTCCCAAGGCCAGGATTACCGTGGCTACACCTTC	CASSQGQDYRGYTF
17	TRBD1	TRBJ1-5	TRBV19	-	TGTGCCAGTAGTTCCCCTGGACAGGGATTTAGCAATCAGCCCCAGCATTTT	CASSSPGQGFSNQPQHF
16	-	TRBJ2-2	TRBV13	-	TGTGCCAGCAGCTCCTCGGACGGGACGAACACCGGGGAGCTGTTTTTT	CASSSSDGTNTGELFF
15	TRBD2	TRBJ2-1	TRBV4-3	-	TGCGCCAGCAGCCAAGGTGGGGGGGTGTACAATGAGCAGTTCTTC	CASSQGGGVYNEQFF
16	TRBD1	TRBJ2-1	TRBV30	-	TGTGCCTGGAGTGTCGACAGGGGGCTTATTTACAATGAGCAGTTCTTC	CAWSVDRGLIYNEQFF
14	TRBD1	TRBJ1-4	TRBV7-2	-	TGTGCCAGCAGCTCGGGGACAGGGAATGAAAAACTGTTTTTT	CASSSGTGNEKLFF
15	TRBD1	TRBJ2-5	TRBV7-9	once	TGTGCCAGCAGCGGCTCGTGGCAGGGGGCTAAGACCCAGTACTTC	CASSGSWQGAKTQYF
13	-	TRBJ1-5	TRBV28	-	TGTGCCAGCTCTTTGGGGCAGGTTGGCCCCCAGCATTTT	CASSLGQVGPQHF